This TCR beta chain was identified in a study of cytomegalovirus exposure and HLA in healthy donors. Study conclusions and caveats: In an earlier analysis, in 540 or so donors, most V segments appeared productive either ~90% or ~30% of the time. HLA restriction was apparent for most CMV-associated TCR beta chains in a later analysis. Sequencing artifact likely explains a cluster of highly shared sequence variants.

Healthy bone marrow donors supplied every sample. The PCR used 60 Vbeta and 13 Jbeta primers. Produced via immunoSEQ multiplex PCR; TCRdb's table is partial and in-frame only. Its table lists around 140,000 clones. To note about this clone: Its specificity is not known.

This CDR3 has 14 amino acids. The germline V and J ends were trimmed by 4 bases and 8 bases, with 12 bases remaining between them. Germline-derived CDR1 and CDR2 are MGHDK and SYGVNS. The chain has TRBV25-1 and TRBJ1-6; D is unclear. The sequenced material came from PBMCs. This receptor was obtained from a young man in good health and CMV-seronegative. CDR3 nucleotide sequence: TGTGCCAGCAGTGTTTGGGGAGTGCATTCACCCCTCCACTTT. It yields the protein CASSVWGVHSPLHF.